These T cell receptor beta chains were read from a single sample in a study of blood T cell repertoires in COVID-19. TCRdb's copy holds only in-frame clones and misses some; the assay was immunoSEQ multiplex PCR. This table holds 20,000 to 25,000 clones, roughly 90% found once. Sequencing was performed on peripheral blood. The receptors come from a woman aged 80 or older with active COVID-19. Both conserved end residues are part of each CDR3. D genes are given only for firm matches. A clone size is listed for some rows: how often the clone was seen (once, few, many), or a class if it is expanded.

D	V	J	size	DNA	CDR3
-	TRBV7-2	TRBJ2-7	-	TGTGCCAGCAGCCCCAACTACGAGCAGTACTTC	CASSPNYEQYF
-	TRBV5-6	TRBJ1-1	few	TGTGCCAGCAGCTTGTTGGCGGGCACTGAAGCTTTCTTT	CASSLLAGTEAFF
TRBD2	TRBV4-1	TRBJ2-1	-	TGCGCCAGCAGCCAAGTGTGGGGCGGGGGGGGATACAATGAGCAGTTCTTC	CASSQVWGGGGYNEQFF
TRBD1	TRBV19	TRBJ2-6	-	TGTGCCAGTGGGACAGTCTCTGGGGCCAACGTCCTGACTTTC	CASGTVSGANVLTF
-	TRBV7-2	TRBJ2-7	few	TGTGCCAGCAGCTCCGGGACTGAACCCTACGAGCAGTACTTC	CASSSGTEPYEQYF
-	TRBV3-1/TRBV3-2	TRBJ2-1	-	TGTGCCAGCAGCCAAGATACGGCGGGCGAGCAGTTCTTC	CASSQDTAGEQFF
TRBD2	TRBV7-6	TRBJ2-7	once	TGTGCCAGCAGCACCGGGGGGGGCTACGAGCAGTACTTC	CASSTGGGYEQYF
-	TRBV12-3/TRBV12-4	TRBJ2-5	-	TGTGCCAGCAGCTCCTCTCAAGAGACCCAGTACTTC	CASSSSQETQYF
TRBD2	TRBV5-1	TRBJ2-2	once	TGCGCCAGCAGCTTGGAACAGCGGGGGGGCTCTTACACCGGGGAGCTGTTTTTT	CASSLEQRGGSYTGELFF
-	TRBV19	TRBJ2-2	-	TGTGCCAGTAGTATAGAGTCGGTGGAGCTGTTTTTT	CASSIESVELFF
-	TRBV27	TRBJ1-6	-	TGTGCCAGCAGTTTGGGGGCGACCTATAATTCACCCCTCCACTTT	CASSLGATYNSPLHF